The 12 T cell receptor beta chains in this list originate from one sample, sequenced in a study of T cells in localized non-small cell lung cancer. Generated by immunoSEQ multiplex PCR, the TCRdb table keeps only in-frame clones and is missing some. The data contain more than 1,500 clones, about 24% of them singletons. The sample in question was normal lung tissue next to the tumor, obtained before any cancer treatment. These receptors all come from a female donor older than 55 with stage I squamous cell lung carcinoma.

This clone was detected only a few times. The genes are TRBV11-3 and TRBJ1-2; D perhaps matches TRBD1 (6 bases). The CDR3 is made up of 20 amino acids. Germline CDR1 reads SGHNT; CDR2 reads YENEEA. V lost 4 bases to trimming and J lost 5 bases, with 32 bases between them. The CDR3 DNA is TGTGCCAGCAGCTCCCCTCAAGGGCGTACAGGGAAGGTCGGCAGATATGGCTACACCTTC. Translating gives CASSSPQGRTGKVGRYGYTF.

V and J are TRBV5-1 and TRBJ2-2, with 8 bases fitting TRBD1. Unmatched junction bases numbered 4, after V lost 0 bases and J lost 3 bases. Germline CDR1 and CDR2: SGHRS and YFSETQ. There are 16 residues in the CDR3. The CDR3 region has the DNA TGCGCCAGCAGCTTGGCTGGACAGGGCTACACCGGGGAGCTGTTTTTT. It is translated as CASSLAGQGYTGELFF.

The chain uses TRBV29-1 and TRBJ1-2, with unresolved D. Trimming shortened V by 4 bases and J by 0 bases, and 21 bases separated the two germline ends. In germline, CDR1 is SQVTM, CDR2 ANQGSEA. This CDR3 contains 17 residues. The CDR3 protein is CSVVGPTMRKSNYGYTF. The CDR3 nucleotides are TGCAGCGTTGTGGGCCCCACAATGAGGAAGTCTAACTATGGCTACACCTTC.

The chain employs TRBV14 and TRBJ2-2; tentative D call: TRBD1 (6 bases). The CDR3 totals 16 residues. Germline CDR1 and CDR2: SGHDN and FVKESK. Deletions cut 4 bases from V and 0 bases from J, with 12 bases between. CDR3 nucleotide sequence: TGTGCCAGCAGCCCCCGGGACAACTCGAACACCGGGGAGCTGTTTTTT. Amino acids: CASSPRDNSNTGELFF. The whole variable domain, filled in from reference TRBV14 and TRBJ2-2, reads EAGVTQFPSHSVIEKGQTVTLRCDPISGHDNLYWYRRVMGKEIKFLLHFVKESKQDESGMPNNRFLAERTGGTYSTLKVQPAELEDSGVYFCASSPRDNSNTGELFFGEGSRLTVL.

The rearrangement joins TRBV15 to TRBJ1-2; D call uncertain. The V and J ends lost 0 bases and 6 bases respectively, with 11 bases between them. The CDR3 is 14 residues long. CDR1 and CDR2 from the germline V gene are LNHNV and YYDKDF (reference sequence). DNA of the CDR3: TGTGCCACCAGCAGAGATTTGTCCCCTAATGGCTACACCTTC. Its translation is CATSRDLSPNGYTF.

The genes are TRBV6-8 and TRBJ2-5; 8 positions agree with TRBD2. Germline V gene lookup returns CDR1 MNHGY and CDR2 SAAAGT. V trimming: 4 bases; J trimming: 4 bases; junction bases outside the gene matches: 5. The CDR3 has 14 residues. CDR3 in DNA: TGTGCCAGCAGTTCCCCGGGGGGGCGAGAGACCCAGTACTTC. It encodes CASSSPGGRETQYF.

This chain uses TRBV11-3 with TRBJ2-7, with TRBD1 matching over 9 bases. Germline V gene sequence: CDR1 SGHNT, CDR2 YENEEA. Trimming cost V 6 bases and J 6 bases; bases outside gene matches: 15. The length of the CDR3 is 16 residues. The CDR3 sequence is CASSPQPGQGLFEQYF. CDR3 sequence (DNA): TGTGCCAGCAGTCCACAACCGGGACAGGGTCTTTTCGAGCAGTACTTC.

The sample holds a few counts of this clone. CDR3 in DNA: TGTGCCAGCAGCCAGGGGTGGGGCCAAGAGGGCTACGAGCAGTACTTC. This sequence encodes CASSQGWGQEGYEQYF. The gene calls are TRBV11-3 and TRBJ2-7; a possible D gene is TRBD1 (6 bases). CDR1 is SGHNT and CDR2 is YENEEA in the germline V gene. The V end lost 5 bases, the J end lost 3 bases, and 20 bases lay between the germline ends. This CDR3 region has 16 residues.

This clone is medium-sized by share. V usage is TRBV11-3 and J usage is TRBJ2-1; D unclear. This CDR3 has 14 amino acids. Trimming removed 3 bases at V and 3 bases at J, with 9 bases between. The germline gives CDR1 SGHNT, CDR2 YENEEA. The DNA of the CDR3 is TGTGCCAGCAGCTTGAGGCTGGACTACAATGAGCAGTTCTTC. It translates to CASSLRLDYNEQFF.

This clone is classed as medium-sized. The chain is built from TRBV11-3 and TRBJ1-6; 10 nucleotides agree with TRBD1. This CDR3 is built from 16 residues. After removal of 5 bases from V and 8 bases from J, the junction contained 9 bases not matched to a gene. Germline V gene data show CDR1 as SGHNT and CDR2 as YENEEA. CDR3 nucleotides: TGTGCCAGCAGCCCTCGGACAGGGGGAGTAGATTCACCCCTCCACTTT. Its protein product is CASSPRTGGVDSPLHF.

This clone has only a few counts. The V call is TRBV6-7, the J call TRBJ1-2; the D is unclear. TRBV6-7 is sorted into the ORF group, with uncertain function. The CDR3 extends over 11 amino acids. The V and J ends lost 4 bases and 5 bases respectively, with 5 bases between them. The CDR3 DNA reads as TGTGCCAGCAGTTTCCCTTATGGCTACACCTTC. Translating it yields CASSFPYGYTF.

Concerning this clone itself: One end of the junction does not line up with germline, which may come from a read error. This chain joins TRBV5-1 and TRBJ2-5; D gene unclear. This CDR3 contains 14 residues. Per germline, CDR1 SGHRS and CDR2 YFSETQ. CDR3 sequence (DNA): TGCGCCAGCAGTTTGGCCCAGACCCAAGAGACCCAGTACTTC. Translated: CASSLAQTQETQYF. Based on the CDR3 plus reference TRBV5-1 and TRBJ2-5, the full variable domain is KAGVTQTPRYLIKTRGQQVTLSCSPISGHRSVSWYQQTPGQGLQFLFEYFSETQRNKGNFPGRFSGRQFSNSRSEMNVSTLELGDSALYLCASSLAQTQETQYFGPGTRLLVL.